The 7 T cell receptor beta chains listed next were all sequenced from one sample in a study of T-cell memory formation after mild COVID-19. In TCRdb, the 5' RACE reads were re-called with MiXCR into one record per CDR3 protein. The repertoire holds 450,000 or so distinct CDR3 sequences, with nearly 25% as singletons. The sequenced sample was PBMCs or a T cell subset sorted from them (not recorded which). Every receptor here comes from an adult woman who had mild COVID-19 (a few samples of this study predate the infection). Cell type and time point are not known.

The chain joins TRBV10-3 to TRBJ2-1, with a tentative D call TRBD2 (6 bases). This CDR3 region has 17 residues. CDR1 is ENHRY and CDR2 is SYGVKD in the germline V gene. The V end lost 11 bases, the J end lost 0 bases, and 23 bases lay between the germline ends. The CDR3 spells CAVRGTVSQNSYNEQFF. The CDR3, as DNA: TGTGCCGTCCGGGGGACTGTCTCTCAGAACTCCTACAATGAGCAGTTCTTC.

This clonotype occurred a few times. The rearrangement uses TRBV5-4 and TRBJ2-5; D not certain. V was pared by 3 bases and J by 3 bases, with 12 bases between. The CDR3 extends over 14 amino acids. From germline, CDR1 is SGHNT and CDR2 YYREEE (reference sequence). CDR3: CASSSGQNEETQYF. DNA of the CDR3: TGTGCCAGCAGCTCCGGGCAGAATGAAGAGACCCAGTACTTC.

The chain is built from TRBV18 and TRBJ1-1; perhaps TRBD1 as D (5 bases). The CDR3 has 12 amino acids. CDR1 and CDR2 (germline): KGHSH, LQKENI. V dropped 6 bases and J dropped 7 bases, with 12 bases sitting between them. The CDR3, as DNA: TGTGCCAGCTCCTCTGACAGTCGTGAAGCTTTCTTT. The encoded protein is CASSSDSREAFF.

This clonotype came up many times. J is TRBJ2-7 and V is TRBV7-2; D is unclear. The length of the CDR3 is 14 residues. V dropped 2 bases and J dropped 3 bases, with 11 bases sitting between them. Germline V gene sequence: CDR1 SGHTA, CDR2 FQGNSA. The CDR3 DNA reads as TGTGCCAGCAGCTTAAGACCCCCGGACTACGAGCAGTACTTC. Protein sequence: CASSLRPPDYEQYF.

The rearrangement joins TRBV15 to TRBJ2-3; D not certain. There are 14 residues in the CDR3. Germline V lookup: CDR1 LNHNV, CDR2 YYDKDF (reference sequence). Trimming left V 3 bases short and J 2 bases short, with 9 bases between. CDR3 residues: CATSSGGSTDTQYF. In DNA, the CDR3 is TGTGCCACCAGCAGCGGCGGCTCCACAGATACGCAGTATTTT.

This clonotype was seen only a few times. This chain joins TRBV9 and TRBJ2-1; D is perhaps TRBD2 (7 bases). V was pared by 0 bases and J by 5 bases, with 12 bases between. Per germline, CDR1 SGDLS and CDR2 YYNGEE. The CDR3 loop spans 15 amino acids. For the CDR3, the DNA is TGTGCCAGCAGCGTAGAGGGGGGGCAGAACAATGAGCAGTTCTTC. Its translation is CASSVEGGQNNEQFF.

V gene TRBV6-6 combines with J gene TRBJ2-1, with TRBD1 matching 8 bases. V dropped 6 bases and J dropped 5; count of bases not matched to a gene: 3. Germline-derived CDR1 and CDR2 are MNHNY and SVGAGI (reference sequence). This CDR3 is built from 13 residues. The CDR3 sequence is CASRIQGDNEQFF. The DNA for the CDR3 is TGTGCCAGCAGGATACAGGGGGACAATGAGCAGTTCTTC.